This TCR beta chain was captured by sequencing in a study of STAT5B mutations in CD4+ large granular lymphocyte leukemia. The survey-level immunoSEQ assay was used. Profiling relied on immunoSEQ multiplex PCR, and the TCRdb table lists in-frame clones only, not all of them. The table records some 40,000 clones, roughly four fifths of them present only once. Note on this clone: Its antigen is not identified.

Deletions cut 4 bases from V and 3 bases from J, with 2 bases between. The CDR3 contains 10 residues. The germline V gene has CDR1 SQVTM and CDR2 ANQGSEA. General study results and limits: Patient CD4-sorted repertoires looked more clonal than healthy CD4+ repertoires, even without putative leukemic clones. 8/27 top patient clones versus 2/35 control clones were TRBV06-family.

Control samples were healthy donors' buffy coats. This sequence originates from a human donor in good health. The chain links TRBV29-1 to TRBJ2-3; D unclear. Sequencing was performed on CD4+ T cells from blood buffy coats. CDR3 residues: CSVGTDTQYF. CDR3 coding DNA: TGCAGCGTTGGAACAGATACGCAGTATTTT.